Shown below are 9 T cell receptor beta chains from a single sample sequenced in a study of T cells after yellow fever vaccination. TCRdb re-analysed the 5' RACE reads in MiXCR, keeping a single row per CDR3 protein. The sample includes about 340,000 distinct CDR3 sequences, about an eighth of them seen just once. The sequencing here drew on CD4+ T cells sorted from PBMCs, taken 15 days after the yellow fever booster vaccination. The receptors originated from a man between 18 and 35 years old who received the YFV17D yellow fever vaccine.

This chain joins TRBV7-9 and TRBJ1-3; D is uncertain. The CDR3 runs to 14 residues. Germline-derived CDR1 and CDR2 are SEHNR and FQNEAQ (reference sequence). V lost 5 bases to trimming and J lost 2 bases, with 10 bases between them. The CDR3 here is CASSVTAPGNTIYF. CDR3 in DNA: TGTGCCAGCAGCGTTACAGCCCCTGGAAACACCATATATTTT.

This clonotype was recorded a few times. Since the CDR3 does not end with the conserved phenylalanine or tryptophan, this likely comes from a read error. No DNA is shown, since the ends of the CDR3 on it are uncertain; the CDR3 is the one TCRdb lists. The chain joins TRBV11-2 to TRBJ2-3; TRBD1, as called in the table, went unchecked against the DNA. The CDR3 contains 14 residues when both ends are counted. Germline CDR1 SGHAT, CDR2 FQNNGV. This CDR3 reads CASSPPPGRGSFSR.

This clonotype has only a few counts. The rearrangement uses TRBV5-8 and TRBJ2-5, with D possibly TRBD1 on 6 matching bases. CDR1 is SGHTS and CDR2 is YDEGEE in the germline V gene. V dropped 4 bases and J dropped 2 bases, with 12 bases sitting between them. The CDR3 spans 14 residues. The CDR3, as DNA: TGTGCCAGCAGCGTACGACAGGTTCAAGAGACCCAGTACTTC. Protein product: CASSVRQVQETQYF.

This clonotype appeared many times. The CDR3 DNA reads as TGCAGTGCTAGGCCCCGGGCGGGCCGAGGCCCCAATCAGCCCCAGCATTTT. It is translated as CSARPRAGRGPNQPQHF. The chain couples TRBV20-1 to TRBJ1-5; D not certain. This CDR3 comprises 17 residues. The V end lost 3 bases, the J end lost 3 bases, and 21 bases lay between the germline ends. Germline loops: CDR1 DFQATT, CDR2 SNEGSKA (reference sequence).

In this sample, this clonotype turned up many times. DNA for the CDR3: TGCGCCAGCACGGGACGACAGAATTACGAGCAGTACGTC. Its protein product is CASTGRQNYEQYV. The chain recombines TRBV5-1 with TRBJ2-7; the D call may be TRBD1 or TRBD2 (5 bases each). Trimming shortened V by 6 bases and J by 4 bases, and 14 bases separated the two germline ends. The CDR3 is 13 amino acids. The germline gives CDR1 SGHRS, CDR2 YFSETQ.

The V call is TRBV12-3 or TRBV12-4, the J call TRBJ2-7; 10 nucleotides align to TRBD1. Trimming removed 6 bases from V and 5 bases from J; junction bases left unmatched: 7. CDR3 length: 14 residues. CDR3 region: CASRLMTGGDEQYF. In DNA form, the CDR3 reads TGTGCCAGCAGACTCATGACAGGGGGCGACGAGCAGTACTTC.

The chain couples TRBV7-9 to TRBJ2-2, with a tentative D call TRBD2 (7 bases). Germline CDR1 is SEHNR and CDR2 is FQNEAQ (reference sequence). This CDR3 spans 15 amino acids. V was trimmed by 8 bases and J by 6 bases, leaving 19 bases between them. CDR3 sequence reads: CASARGAGSPGELFF. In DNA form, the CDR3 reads TGTGCCAGCGCCCGGGGGGCAGGGAGTCCCGGGGAGCTGTTTTTT.

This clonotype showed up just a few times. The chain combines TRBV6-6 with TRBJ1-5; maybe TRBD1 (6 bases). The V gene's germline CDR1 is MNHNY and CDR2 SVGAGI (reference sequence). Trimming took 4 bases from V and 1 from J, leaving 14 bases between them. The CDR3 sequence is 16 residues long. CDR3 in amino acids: CASSLDTQGSNQPQHF. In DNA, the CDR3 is TGTGCCAGCAGTTTGGACACACAGGGAAGCAATCAGCCCCAGCATTTT.

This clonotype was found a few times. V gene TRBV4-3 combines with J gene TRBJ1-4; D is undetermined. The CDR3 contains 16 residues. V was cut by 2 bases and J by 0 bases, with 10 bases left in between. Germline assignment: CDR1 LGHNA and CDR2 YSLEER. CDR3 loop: CASSQFGFATNEKLFF. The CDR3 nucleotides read TGCGCCAGCAGCCAATTCGGGTTTGCAACTAATGAAAAACTGTTTTTT.